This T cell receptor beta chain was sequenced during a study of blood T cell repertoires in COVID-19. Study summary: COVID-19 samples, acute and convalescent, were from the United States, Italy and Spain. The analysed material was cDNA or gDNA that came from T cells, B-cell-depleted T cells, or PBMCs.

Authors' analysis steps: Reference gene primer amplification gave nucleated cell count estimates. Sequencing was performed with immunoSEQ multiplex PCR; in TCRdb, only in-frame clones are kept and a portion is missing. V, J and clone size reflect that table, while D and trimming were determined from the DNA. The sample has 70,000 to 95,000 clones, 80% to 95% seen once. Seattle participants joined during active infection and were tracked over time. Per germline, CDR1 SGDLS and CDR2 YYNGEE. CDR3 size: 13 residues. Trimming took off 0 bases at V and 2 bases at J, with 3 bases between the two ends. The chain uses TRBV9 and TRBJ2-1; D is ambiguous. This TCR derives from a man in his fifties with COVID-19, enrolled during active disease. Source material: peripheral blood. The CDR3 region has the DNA TGTGCCAGCAGCGTAGCTACCTACAATGAGCAGTTCTTC. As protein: CASSVATYNEQFF.